Described below is a single T cell receptor (beta chain) sequence and its context. Its antigen remains unidentified. After isolation, RNA underwent reverse transcription to generate cDNA as the sequencing template. Sequencing was performed with immunoSEQ multiplex PCR; in TCRdb, only in-frame clones are kept and a portion is missing. The sample holds under 300,000 clones; under 80% are singletons and the top ten take around 1.2%. This sample stems from a study of CD8+ T cells in alopecia areata. Study-wide results and limits: For lesional scalp, especially alopecia totalis/universalis, clonality was higher than in normal scalp. Unlike in mice, where it was clearer, TCR sharing across patients was less clear, possibly HLA-related.

Punch biopsies of lesional scalp, plus peripheral blood, were taken from alopecia areata patients. The researchers isolated CD4+ and CD8+ T cells from PBMCs by sorting. The CDR3 has 12 residues. Germline CDR1 SQVTM, CDR2 ANQGSEA. This sequence joins TRBV29-1 and TRBJ1-2, with D perhaps TRBD1 (5 bases). This clonotype was sampled from a human donor with alopecia areata. Material: CD4+ T cells sorted from blood, obtained at week 0. The CDR3 DNA sequence: TGCACCGGGGGGAATTCTAACTATGGCTACACCTTC. It translates to CTGGNSNYGYTF.